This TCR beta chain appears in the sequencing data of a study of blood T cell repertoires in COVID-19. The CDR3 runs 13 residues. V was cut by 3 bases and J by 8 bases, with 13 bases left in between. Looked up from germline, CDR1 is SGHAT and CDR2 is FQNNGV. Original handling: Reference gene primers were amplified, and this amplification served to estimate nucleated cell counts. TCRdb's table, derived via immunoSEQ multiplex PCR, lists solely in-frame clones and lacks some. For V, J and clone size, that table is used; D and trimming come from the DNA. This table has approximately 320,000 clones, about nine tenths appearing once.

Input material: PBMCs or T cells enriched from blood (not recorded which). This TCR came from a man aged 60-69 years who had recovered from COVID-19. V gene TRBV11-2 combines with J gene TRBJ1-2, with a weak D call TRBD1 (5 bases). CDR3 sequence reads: CASSFLGEGGYTF. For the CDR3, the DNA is TGTGCCAGCAGCTTCCTAGGGGAAGGCGGCTACACCTTC.